These T cell receptor beta chains were read from a single sample in a study of Ad26.COV2.S vaccination and SARS-CoV-2 variants. Measured with immunoSEQ multiplex PCR; TCRdb has only the in-frame clones, and not every one. The sample holds 500,000 or so clones, around 90% seen once. The sample was peripheral blood, taken in a trial of Ad26.COV2.S vaccine versus placebo. These receptors all come from a person aged 18-65 years who received the Ad26.COV2.S COVID-19 vaccine or a placebo. The CDR3 runs from the conserved cysteine through the conserved F or W. The D gene is left open where the match is weak. Size is omitted from some rows. Given values are once, few, many or a class for expanded clones.

clone size: .
D gene: .
J gene: TRBJ2-4
V gene: TRBV2
CDR3 protein: CASRRAKNIQYF
CDR3 DNA: TGTGCCAGCCGAAGGGCCAAAAACATTCAGTACTTC

clone size: .
D gene: .
J gene: TRBJ2-7
V gene: TRBV30
CDR3 protein: CAWSAGTRVHEQYF
CDR3 DNA: TGTGCCTGGAGTGCGGGAACTAGGGTCCACGAGCAGTACTTC

clone size: .
D gene: TRBD2
J gene: TRBJ2-5
V gene: TRBV11-3
CDR3 protein: CASSLGGGVDETQYF
CDR3 DNA: TGTGCCAGCAGCTTAGGTGGGGGGGTGGATGAGACCCAGTACTTC

clone size: .
D gene: .
J gene: TRBJ1-1
V gene: TRBV29-1
CDR3 protein: CSAWGRMNTEAFF
CDR3 DNA: TGCAGCGCCTGGGGGCGGATGAACACTGAAGCTTTCTTT

clone size: .
D gene: .
J gene: TRBJ2-1
V gene: TRBV28
CDR3 protein: CASKTGGHEQFF
CDR3 DNA: TGTGCCAGCAAAACCGGCGGCCATGAGCAGTTCTTC

clone size: .
D gene: .
J gene: TRBJ2-5
V gene: TRBV27
CDR3 protein: CASSSLPTWGNQETQYF
CDR3 DNA: TGTGCCAGCAGTTCCCTCCCGACGTGGGGAAACCAAGAGACCCAGTACTTC

clone size: .
D gene: .
J gene: TRBJ2-7
V gene: TRBV11-2
CDR3 protein: CASLRGSRGGEQYF
CDR3 DNA: TGTGCCAGCCTTCGCGGTAGTCGAGGGGGCGAGCAGTACTTC

clone size: .
D gene: .
J gene: TRBJ1-5
V gene: TRBV9
CDR3 protein: CASSETGYSNQPQHF
CDR3 DNA: TGTGCCAGCAGCGAAACAGGTTATAGCAATCAGCCCCAGCATTTT

clone size: .
D gene: .
J gene: TRBJ2-1
V gene: TRBV27
CDR3 protein: CASTSTGTYNEQFF
CDR3 DNA: TGTGCCAGCACTTCGACGGGGACCTACAATGAGCAGTTCTTC

clone size: .
D gene: .
J gene: TRBJ2-2
V gene: TRBV30
CDR3 protein: CAWGTGGTITGELFF
CDR3 DNA: TGTGCCTGGGGTACAGGGGGGACTATTACCGGGGAGCTGTTTTTT

clone size: .
D gene: TRBD1
J gene: TRBJ2-2
V gene: TRBV7-2
CDR3 protein: CASSLARGQRELFF
CDR3 DNA: TGTGCCAGCAGCTTAGCCAGGGGGCAAAGGGAGCTGTTTTTT

clone size: .
D gene: TRBD2
J gene: TRBJ2-5
V gene: TRBV30
CDR3 protein: CAWNAGVSWEETQYF
CDR3 DNA: TGTGCCTGGAATGCGGGGGTTTCTTGGGAAGAGACCCAGTACTTC

clone size: .
D gene: .
J gene: TRBJ2-2
V gene: TRBV5-4
CDR3 protein: CASSLGQMFTGELFF
CDR3 DNA: TGTGCCAGCAGCTTGGGGCAGATGTTCACCGGGGAGCTGTTTTTT

clone size: .
D gene: .
J gene: TRBJ2-7
V gene: TRBV9
CDR3 protein: CASSVEAGFTYEQYF
CDR3 DNA: TGTGCCAGCAGCGTAGAGGCGGGCTTCACTTACGAGCAGTACTTC

clone size: .
D gene: .
J gene: TRBJ2-5
V gene: TRBV16
CDR3 protein: CASSRQDETQYF
CDR3 DNA: TGTGCCAGCAGCCGGCAGGACGAGACCCAGTACTTC

clone size: .
D gene: TRBD1
J gene: TRBJ1-4
V gene: TRBV28
CDR3 protein: CASSPTGQGYGKLFF
CDR3 DNA: TGTGCCAGCAGTCCAACGGGACAGGGGTACGGAAAACTGTTTTTT

clone size: .
D gene: TRBD1
J gene: TRBJ2-2
V gene: TRBV19
CDR3 protein: CASSIDRAGELFF
CDR3 DNA: TGTGCCAGTAGTATTGACAGGGCCGGGGAGCTGTTTTTT

clone size: .
D gene: .
J gene: TRBJ1-3
V gene: TRBV9
CDR3 protein: CASREGGSGNTIYF
CDR3 DNA: TGTGCCAGCAGGGAAGGGGGCTCTGGAAACACCATATATTTT

clone size: .
D gene: .
J gene: TRBJ1-1
V gene: TRBV20-1
CDR3 protein: CSAWSDSEAFF
CDR3 DNA: TGCAGTGCTTGGAGCGACAGTGAAGCTTTCTTT

clone size: .
D gene: TRBD1
J gene: TRBJ1-2
V gene: TRBV27
CDR3 protein: CASSGGQGQSGYTF
CDR3 DNA: TGTGCCAGCAGCGGTGGACAGGGGCAGTCTGGCTACACCTTC

clone size: .
D gene: TRBD1
J gene: TRBJ1-1
V gene: TRBV19
CDR3 protein: CASSMDRAVFTEAFF
CDR3 DNA: TGTGCCAGTAGTATGGACAGGGCGGTCTTCACTGAAGCTTTCTTT

clone size: .
D gene: .
J gene: TRBJ1-6
V gene: TRBV9
CDR3 protein: CASSEGPHNSPLHF
CDR3 DNA: TGTGCCAGCAGCGAAGGCCCGCACAATTCACCCCTCCACTTT

clone size: many
D gene: .
J gene: TRBJ2-1
V gene: TRBV20-1
CDR3 protein: CSASLSGLNNEQFF
CDR3 DNA: TGCAGTGCTAGTCTAAGTGGACTCAACAATGAGCAGTTCTTC

clone size: .
D gene: .
J gene: TRBJ2-7
V gene: TRBV15
CDR3 protein: CATSRLGGSYEQYF
CDR3 DNA: TGTGCCACCAGCAGATTAGGAGGTAGCTACGAGCAGTACTTC

clone size: .
D gene: TRBD1
J gene: TRBJ1-2
V gene: TRBV6-1
CDR3 protein: CASREETGTGSLGYTF
CDR3 DNA: TGTGCCAGCAGGGAAGAAACCGGGACAGGGAGTTTAGGCTACACCTTC

clone size: .
D gene: .
J gene: TRBJ2-5
V gene: TRBV2
CDR3 protein: CASSEVYQETQYF
CDR3 DNA: TGTGCCAGCAGTGAAGTGTACCAAGAGACCCAGTACTTC

clone size: .
D gene: .
J gene: TRBJ1-1
V gene: TRBV5-4
CDR3 protein: CASRNVEGGGKAFF
CDR3 DNA: TGTGCCAGCAGGAATGTAGAGGGAGGGGGAAAAGCTTTCTTT

clone size: .
D gene: .
J gene: TRBJ1-3
V gene: TRBV7-2
CDR3 protein: CASSLRGNTIYF
CDR3 DNA: TGTGCCAGCAGCTTAAGGGGGAACACCATATATTTT

clone size: .
D gene: TRBD2
J gene: TRBJ2-1
V gene: TRBV7-8
CDR3 protein: CASSYRTSGPYNEQFF
CDR3 DNA: TGTGCCAGCAGCTACCGGACTAGCGGTCCCTACAATGAGCAGTTCTTC

clone size: .
D gene: .
J gene: TRBJ1-2
V gene: TRBV28
CDR3 protein: CASSFRGVARNYGYTF
CDR3 DNA: TGTGCCAGCAGTTTTAGGGGGGTGGCCCGTAACTATGGCTACACCTTC

clone size: .
D gene: .
J gene: TRBJ1-6
V gene: TRBV7-2
CDR3 protein: CASSLESSYNSPLHF
CDR3 DNA: TGTGCCAGCAGCCTTGAGAGCTCCTATAATTCACCCCTCCACTTT

clone size: .
D gene: .
J gene: TRBJ1-2
V gene: TRBV7-2
CDR3 protein: CASSLIGPGSNYGYTF
CDR3 DNA: TGTGCCAGCAGCTTAATCGGGCCAGGGAGTAACTATGGCTACACCTTC

clone size: .
D gene: .
J gene: TRBJ2-5
V gene: TRBV6-5
CDR3 protein: CASRAQNQETQYF
CDR3 DNA: TGTGCCAGCAGAGCCCAGAACCAAGAGACCCAGTACTTC

clone size: .
D gene: TRBD2
J gene: TRBJ2-2
V gene: TRBV9
CDR3 protein: CASRGLADTGELFF
CDR3 DNA: TGTGCCAGCAGGGGACTAGCGGATACCGGGGAGCTGTTTTTT

clone size: .
D gene: TRBD1
J gene: TRBJ2-2
V gene: TRBV6-2/TRBV6-3
CDR3 protein: CASSMTGTSYTGELFF
CDR3 DNA: TGTGCCAGCAGTATGACAGGGACAAGCTACACCGGGGAGCTGTTTTTT

clone size: .
D gene: .
J gene: TRBJ2-5
V gene: TRBV10-2
CDR3 protein: CASIKTVAETQYF
CDR3 DNA: TGCGCCAGCATTAAAACAGTCGCGGAGACCCAGTACTTC

clone size: .
D gene: .
J gene: TRBJ1-3
V gene: TRBV5-1
CDR3 protein: CASSFTGLSGNTIYF
CDR3 DNA: TGCGCCAGCAGCTTTACAGGGCTTTCTGGAAACACCATATATTTT

clone size: .
D gene: TRBD2
J gene: TRBJ2-3
V gene: TRBV7-2
CDR3 protein: CASSFRAGGTADTQYF
CDR3 DNA: TGTGCCAGCAGCTTCCGAGCGGGAGGGACAGCAGATACGCAGTATTTT

clone size: once
D gene: .
J gene: TRBJ1-2
V gene: TRBV5-5
CDR3 protein: CASSWGGGAKDGYTF
CDR3 DNA: TGTGCCAGCAGCTGGGGCGGTGGGGCAAAGGATGGCTACACCTTC

clone size: .
D gene: .
J gene: TRBJ1-6
V gene: TRBV30
CDR3 protein: CAWSDRINSPLHF
CDR3 DNA: TGTGCCTGGAGTGACAGGATCAATTCACCCCTCCACTTT

clone size: once
D gene: .
J gene: TRBJ1-1
V gene: TRBV19
CDR3 protein: CASSYGGNTEAFF
CDR3 DNA: TGTGCCAGTAGTTATGGGGGGAACACTGAAGCTTTCTTT

clone size: .
D gene: .
J gene: TRBJ2-1
V gene: TRBV4-3
CDR3 protein: CASSQEPDYTSYNEQFF
CDR3 DNA: TGCGCCAGCAGCCAAGAGCCCGACTATACCTCCTACAATGAGCAGTTCTTC

clone size: .
D gene: TRBD2
J gene: TRBJ2-3
V gene: TRBV28
CDR3 protein: CASSPPAGVNTQYF
CDR3 DNA: TGTGCCAGCAGCCCACCAGCGGGAGTGAATACGCAGTATTTT

clone size: .
D gene: TRBD2
J gene: TRBJ2-7
V gene: TRBV10-3
CDR3 protein: CAITLDGTSSEQYF
CDR3 DNA: TGTGCCATCACCCTAGACGGGACTAGCTCCGAGCAGTACTTC

clone size: .
D gene: .
J gene: TRBJ1-4
V gene: TRBV30
CDR3 protein: CAWGRRNEKLFF
CDR3 DNA: TGTGCATGGGGTAGGCGTAATGAAAAACTGTTTTTT

clone size: .
D gene: TRBD1
J gene: TRBJ2-7
V gene: TRBV9
CDR3 protein: CAPEQGPSSYEQYF
CDR3 DNA: TGTGCCCCCGAACAGGGGCCGAGCTCCTACGAGCAGTACTTC

clone size: once
D gene: TRBD2
J gene: TRBJ2-3
V gene: TRBV10-3
CDR3 protein: CATGLGADTQYF
CDR3 DNA: TGTGCCACCGGACTAGGGGCAGATACGCAGTATTTT

clone size: .
D gene: .
J gene: TRBJ2-1
V gene: TRBV4-2
CDR3 protein: CASSQDRGSLGNEQFF
CDR3 DNA: TGTGCCAGCAGCCAAGATAGAGGGTCTCTTGGGAATGAGCAGTTCTTC

clone size: .
D gene: TRBD2
J gene: TRBJ2-3
V gene: TRBV19
CDR3 protein: CASSLLAGGGGTDTQYF
CDR3 DNA: TGTGCCAGTAGTCTACTAGCGGGAGGAGGGGGCACAGATACGCAGTATTTT

clone size: .
D gene: .
J gene: TRBJ2-2
V gene: TRBV7-8
CDR3 protein: CASSKRRTKGPGELFF
CDR3 DNA: TGTGCCAGCAGCAAAAGAAGGACAAAGGGGCCCGGGGAGCTGTTTTTT

clone size: once
D gene: TRBD2
J gene: TRBJ2-3
V gene: TRBV19
CDR3 protein: CASSIRAGRGTDTQYF
CDR3 DNA: TGTGCCAGTAGTATTCGGGCTGGGAGGGGCACAGATACGCAGTATTTT

clone size: .
D gene: .
J gene: TRBJ2-1
V gene: TRBV5-4
CDR3 protein: CASSTPESYNEQFF
CDR3 DNA: TGTGCCAGCAGCACCCCGGAGTCCTACAATGAGCAGTTCTTC

clone size: .
D gene: TRBD2
J gene: TRBJ2-7
V gene: TRBV11-2
CDR3 protein: CASSNPGTSGSYEQYF
CDR3 DNA: TGTGCCAGCAGTAACCCCGGGACTAGCGGCTCCTACGAGCAGTACTTC

clone size: .
D gene: TRBD2
J gene: TRBJ2-1
V gene: TRBV5-1
CDR3 protein: CASSGGTSGTRYNEQFF
CDR3 DNA: TGCGCCAGCAGCGGGGGGACTAGCGGAACGAGGTACAATGAGCAGTTCTTC

clone size: .
D gene: TRBD2
J gene: TRBJ2-1
V gene: TRBV11-3
CDR3 protein: CASSLDSGGPNEQFF
CDR3 DNA: TGTGCCAGCAGCTTAGATTCGGGAGGGCCCAATGAGCAGTTCTTC

clone size: .
D gene: .
J gene: TRBJ2-6
V gene: TRBV28
CDR3 protein: CASSPTGGLSSGANVLTF
CDR3 DNA: TGTGCCAGCAGTCCCACCGGGGGGCTCTCCTCTGGGGCCAACGTCCTGACTTTC

clone size: .
D gene: .
J gene: TRBJ2-7
V gene: TRBV4-2
CDR3 protein: CASSRDYPRGSGDSYEQYF
CDR3 DNA: TGTGCCAGCAGCCGAGACTACCCTAGGGGGTCCGGGGACTCCTACGAGCAGTACTTC

clone size: .
D gene: .
J gene: TRBJ1-1
V gene: TRBV9
CDR3 protein: CASGSHIGNTEAFF
CDR3 DNA: TGTGCCAGCGGCTCCCACATCGGGAACACTGAAGCTTTCTTT

clone size: .
D gene: TRBD2
J gene: TRBJ2-2
V gene: TRBV27
CDR3 protein: CASSLRGSGAANTGELFF
CDR3 DNA: TGTGCCAGCAGTTTAAGGGGTAGCGGGGCAGCGAACACCGGGGAGCTGTTTTTT

clone size: .
D gene: .
J gene: TRBJ1-5
V gene: TRBV28
CDR3 protein: CASSLVQGLLSNQPQHF
CDR3 DNA: TGTGCCAGCAGTTTAGTTCAGGGTCTATTGAGCAATCAGCCCCAGCATTTT